The 32 T cell receptor beta chains given below trace back to one sample, sequenced in a study of T-cell reconstitution after alpha-beta-depleted transplantation in children. Unique molecular identifiers were incorporated when the TCRbeta library was constructed. From the PCR reads, TCRdb called clonotypes with MiXCR, one entry per CDR3 protein. Of 300,000 to 400,000 distinct CDR3 sequences in the sample, 15% to 20% were seen once. This material consisted of PBMCs, mostly from graft donor cells, taken 360 days after TCRalphabeta/CD19-depleted stem cell transplant. The receptor source for this set is a male patient aged 2 to 10 who had a stem cell transplant for acute lymphoblastic leukemia, so the T cells may come from the graft donor.

As to this clonotype: This could be a read error, since a much larger clone is one nucleotide away. CDR3 sequence reads: CSLKRGETRYF. The CDR3, as DNA: TGCAGCCTCAAGCGGGGGGAGACCCGGTACTTC. The chain couples TRBV29-1 to TRBJ2-5; 9 bases map to TRBD2. This CDR3 is 11 amino acids long. Germline CDR1 and CDR2: SQVTM and ANQGSEA.

This clonotype was seen at least ten times. The gene calls are TRBV5-1 and TRBJ2-1; D may match TRBD1 or TRBD2 (6 bases each). Germline CDR1 and CDR2: SGHRS and YFSETQ. The CDR3 has 15 residues. V was shortened by 5 bases and J by 0 bases, with 12 bases between the two germline ends. This CDR3 reads CASRGAGHSYNEQFF. In nucleotides, the CDR3 is TGCGCCAGCAGGGGGGCGGGACACTCCTACAATGAGCAGTTCTTC. Full variable domain (rest looked up from reference TRBV5-1 and TRBJ2-1): KAGVTQTPRYLIKTRGQQVTLSCSPISGHRSVSWYQQTPGQGLQFLFEYFSETQRNKGNFPGRFSGRQFSNSRSEMNVSTLELGDSALYLCASRGAGHSYNEQFFGPGTRLTVL.

This clonotype has just a few counts. The rearrangement uses TRBV3-1 and TRBJ2-1, with no clear D. The CDR3 contains 13 residues. The germline gives CDR1 LGHDT, CDR2 YNNKEL (reference sequence). Trimming left V 2 bases short and J 10 bases short, with 12 bases between. The CDR3 sequence is CASSQILGEEQFF. For the CDR3, the DNA is TGTGCCAGCAGCCAAATTCTCGGAGAAGAGCAGTTCTTC.

The table lists this clonotype with many counts. This sequence joins TRBV6-2 or TRBV6-3 and TRBJ2-2; D is uncertain. The germline gives CDR1 MNHEY, CDR2 SVGEGT. The CDR3 loop spans 15 amino acids. Trimming pared 0 bases from V and 0 bases from J, leaving 5 bases between. CDR3 residues: CASSYSSANTGELFF. CDR3 sequence (DNA): TGTGCCAGCAGTTACTCATCAGCGAACACCGGGGAGCTGTTTTTT.

The sample holds many counts of this clonotype. The V gene is TRBV24-1, the J gene TRBJ2-5; tentative D call: TRBD1 (5 bases). The CDR3 has 13 amino acids. Germline V gene data show CDR1 as KGHDR and CDR2 as SFDVKD. Trimming stripped 4 bases from V and 4 bases from J, with 9 bases between. CDR3 loop: CATSEGARETQYF. The CDR3 nucleotides read TGTGCCACCAGTGAAGGGGCCCGAGAGACCCAGTACTTC.

A few counts support this clonotype. The genes are TRBV5-1 and TRBJ2-1; D unresolved. Looked up from germline, CDR1 is SGHRS and CDR2 is YFSETQ. Trimming left V 3 bases short and J 1 base short, with 14 bases between. The CDR3 sequence is 16 residues long. The CDR3: CASSSNITTSYNEQFF. As DNA, the CDR3 is TGCGCCAGCAGCTCCAACATAACCACTTCCTACAATGAGCAGTTCTTC.

The J gene is TRBJ2-3, the V gene TRBV4-3; 8 nucleotides match TRBD1. The germline V gene encodes CDR1 LGHNA and CDR2 YSLEER. V lost 5 bases and J lost 0; bases outside the gene matches: 7. This CDR3 has 16 amino acids. The CDR3 loop is CASSTQDRASTDTQYF. The CDR3 DNA reads as TGCGCCAGCAGCACCCAGGACAGGGCTAGCACAGATACGCAGTATTTT.

The chain recombines TRBV7-2 with TRBJ2-7, with a possible D match to TRBD2 (5 bases). From germline, CDR1 is SGHTA and CDR2 FQGNSA. The CDR3 runs to 15 residues. The ends were cut back, 5 bases at V and 5 bases at J, with 19 bases in the middle. In DNA, the CDR3 is TGTGCCAGCAGCCGCCAAATAGCGACTTCGGACGAGCAGTACTTC. Translated: CASSRQIATSDEQYF. Full variable domain (rest looked up from reference TRBV7-2 and TRBJ2-7): GAGVSQSPSNKVTEKGKDVELRCDPISGHTALYWYRQSLGQGLEFLIYFQGNSAPDKSGLPSDRFSAERTGGSVSTLTIQRTQQEDSAVYLCASSRQIATSDEQYFGPGTRLTVT.

This chain uses TRBV5-1 with TRBJ2-7; TRBD1 matches 8 bases. The CDR3 extends over 14 amino acids. Germline loops: CDR1 SGHRS, CDR2 YFSETQ. With 0 bases clipped from V and 5 bases from J, the junction kept 4 bases outside the gene matches. CDR3: CASSLGTGYHEQYF. Written as DNA, the CDR3 is TGCGCCAGCAGCTTGGGGACAGGGTACCACGAGCAGTACTTC.

This clonotype was counted ten times or more. The CDR3 bases are TGTGCCAGCAGCCTTACACCAGGGCAGTACTTC. As protein: CASSLTPGQYF. This rearrangement joins TRBV4-2 to TRBJ2-7; no clear D gene. The V and J ends lost 4 bases and 9 bases respectively, with 10 bases between them. CDR3 length equals 11 residues. The germline V gene encodes CDR1 LGHNA and CDR2 YNFKEQ.

The table lists this clonotype with many counts. The chain has TRBV20-1 and TRBJ2-3; 10 nucleotides agree with TRBD2. The CDR3 has 18 amino acids. Germline loops: CDR1 DFQATT, CDR2 SNEGSKA (reference sequence). V trimming: 0 bases; J trimming: 0 bases; junction bases outside the gene matches: 9. DNA for the CDR3: TGCAGTGCTAGAGATTCCCAACTAGCGGGAACTAGCACAGATACGCAGTATTTT. It specifies CSARDSQLAGTSTDTQYF.

This clonotype was observed a few times. In nucleotides, the CDR3 is TGTGCCAGCAGCGTAACCATAAAGCAAGAGACCCAGTACTTC. This sequence encodes CASSVTIKQETQYF. The rearrangement links TRBV9 to TRBJ2-5; no definite D call. Germline lookup yields CDR1 SGDLS and CDR2 YYNGEE. V was shortened by 1 base and J by 2 bases, with 9 bases between the two germline ends. CDR3 size: 14 residues.

The gene calls are TRBV4-3 and TRBJ2-7; no reliable D call. V lost 0 bases and J lost 3, with 12 bases in between. The CDR3 extends over 15 amino acids. Germline V gene sequence: CDR1 LGHNA, CDR2 YSLEER. This CDR3 reads CASSQESRRDYEQYF. The CDR3 DNA is TGCGCCAGCAGCCAAGAGTCCCGGAGAGACTACGAGCAGTACTTC.

This clonotype was picked up many times. The V gene is TRBV15, the J gene TRBJ1-5, with 8 bases identical to TRBD1. With 5 bases clipped from V and 7 bases from J, the junction kept 7 bases outside the gene matches. The germline V gene has CDR1 LNHNV and CDR2 YYDKDF (reference sequence). This CDR3 has 14 residues. The CDR3 loop is CATSQQGGRQPQHF. Written as DNA, the CDR3 is TGTGCCACCAGCCAACAGGGGGGCAGGCAGCCCCAGCATTTT.

In this sample, this clonotype turned up a few times. The CDR3 DNA reads TGTCTCGCAGTAGCTAGCGGGAGAGGACAAGAGACCCAGTACTTC. Translated, it gives CLAVASGRGQETQYF. The chain has TRBV2 and TRBJ2-5, with 10 nucleotides matching TRBD2. CDR1 is SNHLY, CDR2 FYNNEI, per germline. The CDR3 covers 15 residues.

This clonotype was recorded a few times. CDR3 amino acids: CASTDGISYEQYF. DNA of the CDR3: TGTGCCAGCACGGATGGGATCTCCTACGAGCAGTACTTC. V gene TRBV6-1 combines with J gene TRBJ2-7, with no clear D. Per the germline V gene, CDR1 is MNHNS and CDR2 is SASEGT. V lost 7 bases, J lost 0 bases, and 10 bases lay in between. There are 13 residues in the CDR3.

This clonotype was picked up a small number of times. The chain employs TRBV6-6 and TRBJ2-1; no firm D call. The V gene's germline CDR1 is MNHNY and CDR2 SVGAGI (reference sequence). The CDR3 runs to 12 residues. V lost 0 bases to trimming and J lost 4 bases, with 1 base between them. The CDR3 loop reads CASSYSYNEQFF. The DNA for the CDR3 is TGTGCCAGCAGTTACTCGTACAATGAGCAGTTCTTC.

The chain couples TRBV7-2 to TRBJ2-7; D is undetermined. Germline V CDR1 and CDR2: SGHTA, FQGNSA. This CDR3 spans 13 amino acids. Trimming shortened V by 0 bases and J by 3 bases, and 6 bases separated the two germline ends. The CDR3 reads CASSLAGNYEQYF. In nucleotides, the CDR3 is TGTGCCAGCAGCTTAGCAGGGAACTACGAGCAGTACTTC.

The chain uses TRBV2 and TRBJ2-1; no reliable D call. Germline V gene lookup returns CDR1 SNHLY and CDR2 FYNNEI. CDR3 length: 15 amino acids. Trimming pared 2 bases from V and 0 bases from J, leaving 8 bases between. CDR3 loop: CASSENSRSYNEQFF. In DNA, the CDR3 is TGTGCCAGCAGTGAAAACAGCCGCTCCTACAATGAGCAGTTCTTC.

The chain uses TRBV6-2 or TRBV6-3 and TRBJ2-7; D unclear. V was cut by 6 bases and J by 1 base, with 10 bases left in between. Germline V lookup: CDR1 MNHEY, CDR2 SVGEGT. This CDR3 comprises 13 residues. The CDR3 loop is CASRLDWSYEQYF. The DNA of the CDR3 is TGTGCCAGCAGGCTCGACTGGTCCTACGAGCAGTACTTC.

In its sample, this clonotype was seen a few times. V usage is TRBV20-1 and J usage is TRBJ2-1; 10 bases line up with TRBD2. Germline trimming cut 1 base from V and 8 bases from J; bases unmatched to any gene: 8. This CDR3 has 15 amino acids. CDR1 is DFQATT, CDR2 SNEGSKA, per germline (reference sequence). The CDR3 loop is CSARVPSGRAYEQFF. CDR3 DNA: TGCAGTGCTAGAGTCCCAAGCGGGAGGGCCTATGAGCAGTTCTTC.

Only a few counts were recorded for this clonotype. The chain has TRBV28 and TRBJ1-5, with D uncertain. V lost 2 bases, J lost 8 bases, and 4 bases lay in between. Germline V gene lookup returns CDR1 MDHEN and CDR2 SYDVKM. The CDR3 length is 11 residues. DNA for the CDR3: TGTGCCAGCAGTTTAGTTGAGCCCCAGCATTTT. Translation gives CASSLVEPQHF.

This chain links TRBV20-1 with TRBJ2-1, with 8 bases lining up with TRBD2. Per germline, CDR1 DFQATT and CDR2 SNEGSKA (reference sequence). The length of the CDR3 is 16 residues. This CDR3 is CSAARSGGRTYNEQFF. CDR3 nucleotides: TGCAGCGCTGCCAGGAGCGGCGGGAGGACATACAATGAGCAGTTCTTC.

This clonotype showed up just a few times. The rearrangement links TRBV7-9 to TRBJ2-1; possibly TRBD1 or TRBD2 for D (5 bases each). V was cut by 5 bases and J by 10 bases, with 15 bases left in between. Germline lookup yields CDR1 SEHNR and CDR2 FQNEAQ (reference sequence). This CDR3 spans 13 amino acids. The CDR3 DNA reads TGTGCCAGCAGCCAAATCCGGGACCAGGAGCAGTTCTTC. It specifies CASSQIRDQEQFF. Combining the CDR3 with reference TRBV7-9 and TRBJ2-1 gives the whole variable domain DTGVSQNPRHKITKRGQNVTFRCDPISEHNRLYWYRQTLGQGPEFLTYFQNEAQLEKSRLLSDRFSAERPKGSFSTLEIQRTEQGDSAMYLCASSQIRDQEQFFGPGTRLTVL.

The CDR3 coding sequence is TGTGCCAGCAGTATGGGTGGGCAAGAGACCCAGTACTTC. This translates into CASSMGGQETQYF. The gene calls are TRBV28 and TRBJ2-5, with D unresolved. V was trimmed by 5 bases and J by 2 bases, leaving 9 bases between them. This CDR3 has 13 amino acids. Germline V lookup: CDR1 MDHEN, CDR2 SYDVKM.

The table lists this clonotype with many counts. The V and J genes are TRBV10-3 and TRBJ2-1; 8 bases line up with TRBD2. Per the germline V gene, CDR1 is ENHRY and CDR2 is SYGVKD. The CDR3 spans 13 residues. Trimming cost V 4 bases and J 10 bases; bases outside gene matches: 6. CDR3 nucleotide sequence: TGTGCCATCAGTGTCGCTAGCGGGTACGAGCAGTTCTTC. It translates to CAISVASGYEQFF.

The table lists this clonotype with many counts. The CDR3 reads CSGRRDEQFF. The CDR3 DNA reads as TGCAGTGGCAGGCGGGATGAGCAGTTCTTC. This chain links TRBV20-1 with TRBJ2-1, with D possibly matching TRBD2 (5 bases). This CDR3 is built from 10 residues. Germline values: CDR1 DFQATT, CDR2 SNEGSKA (reference sequence). The V gene lost 7 bases and the J gene lost 8 bases, with 9 bases spanning the gap.

The CDR3 sequence: CASKGTDRPNQPQHF. Written as DNA, the CDR3 is TGTGCCAGCAAGGGAACGGACAGGCCGAATCAGCCCCAGCATTTT. The chain carries TRBV28 and TRBJ1-5, with 7 bases identical to TRBD1. Germline V lookup: CDR1 MDHEN, CDR2 SYDVKM. The length of the CDR3 is 15 residues. The V gene end was trimmed by 7 bases and the J gene end by 4 bases; junction bases not matched to a gene: 10.

In this sample, this clonotype turned up many times. V and J are TRBV10-2 and TRBJ2-3; 9 bases are shared with TRBD2. The CDR3 contains 14 residues. The ends lost 5 bases at V and 6 bases at J; junction bases unmatched: 6. The germline CDR1 and CDR2 sequences are WSHSY and SAAADI. The CDR3 bases are TGCGCCAGCAGTAGGGTAGCGGGAGTGGATACGCAGTATTTT. This gives the protein CASSRVAGVDTQYF.

V gene TRBV4-2 combines with J gene TRBJ2-5; 7 nucleotides line up with TRBD1. This CDR3 spans 16 amino acids. Germline values: CDR1 LGHNA, CDR2 YNFKEQ. The junction had 9 bases not matched to a gene; V was cut back by 1 base and J by 4 bases. The CDR3 DNA is TGTGCCAGCAGCCAAGTTGGGACAGCACAAAGAGAGACCCAGTACTTC. Translating gives CASSQVGTAQRETQYF.

This clonotype appeared many times. This chain links TRBV15 with TRBJ2-2; TRBD2 aligns across 9 bases. Germline V gene sequence: CDR1 LNHNV, CDR2 YYDKDF (reference sequence). There are 18 residues in the CDR3. V was pared by 3 bases and J by 3 bases, with 11 bases of the junction left unmatched. CDR3 in DNA: TGTGCCACCAGCAGCGAGGCCGCGGGAGGGCCGGACACCGGGGAGCTGTTTTTT. Residues: CATSSEAAGGPDTGELFF.

This clonotype showed up just a few times. The rearrangement links TRBV5-1 to TRBJ1-4; tentatively, D is TRBD1 (5 bases). The CDR3 loop spans 13 amino acids. The V gene lost 5 bases and the J gene lost 0 bases, with 5 bases spanning the gap. CDR1 and CDR2 (germline): SGHRS, YFSETQ. DNA of the CDR3: TGCGCCAGCAGACAGGCAACTAATGAAAAACTGTTTTTT. It yields the protein CASRQATNEKLFF.